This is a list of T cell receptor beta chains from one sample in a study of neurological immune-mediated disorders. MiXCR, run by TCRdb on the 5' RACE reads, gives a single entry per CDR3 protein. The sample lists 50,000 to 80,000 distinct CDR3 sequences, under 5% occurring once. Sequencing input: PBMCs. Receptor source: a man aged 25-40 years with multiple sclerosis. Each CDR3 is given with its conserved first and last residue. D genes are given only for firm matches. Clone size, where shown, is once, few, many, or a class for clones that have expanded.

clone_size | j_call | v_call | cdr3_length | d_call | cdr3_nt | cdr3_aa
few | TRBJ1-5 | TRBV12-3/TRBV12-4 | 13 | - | TGTGCCAGCAGTCGAGAAAAGAATCAGCCCCAGCATTTT | CASSREKNQPQHF
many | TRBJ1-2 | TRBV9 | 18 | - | TGTGCCAGCAGCGTAGAGAGGGGACTCGTAGTTTCGTTCTATGGCTACACCTTC | CASSVERGLVVSFYGYTF
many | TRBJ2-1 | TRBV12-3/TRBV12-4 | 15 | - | TGTGCCAGCAGTTTACAGGCCTTCTCCTACAATGAGCAGTTCTTC | CASSLQAFSYNEQFF
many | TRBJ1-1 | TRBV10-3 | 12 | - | TGTGCCATCATGGGGGTGAACACTGAAGCTTTCTTT | CAIMGVNTEAFF
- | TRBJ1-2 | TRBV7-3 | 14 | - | TGTGCCAGCAGCTTAACACCAAAGGGTGACGGGTACACCTTC | CASSLTPKGDGYTF
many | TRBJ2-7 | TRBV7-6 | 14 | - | TGTGCCAGCAGCTTAGGGGACGCCGCCTACGAGCAGTACTTC | CASSLGDAAYEQYF
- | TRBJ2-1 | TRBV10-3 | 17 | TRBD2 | TGTGCCATTTGGGGTAGCGGGGGGGGAAGCTCCTACAATGAGCAGTTCTTC | CAIWGSGGGSSYNEQFF
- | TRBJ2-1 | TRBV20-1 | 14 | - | TGCAGTGCTCGCACTAGTCGACTCTACAATGAGCAGTTCTTC | CSARTSRLYNEQFF
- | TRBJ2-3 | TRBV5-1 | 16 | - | TGCGCCAGCAGCTTGGGAAGCGGCCCAATCACAGATACGCAGTATTTT | CASSLGSGPITDTQYF
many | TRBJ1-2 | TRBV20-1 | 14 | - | TGCAGTGCTAGCGGGGGAGGGGTTTCCTATGGCTACACCTTC | CSASGGGVSYGYTF
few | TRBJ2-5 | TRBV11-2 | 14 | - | TGTGCCAGCAGCTTAGCCAGGGAGATCGAGACCCAGTACTTC | CASSLAREIETQYF
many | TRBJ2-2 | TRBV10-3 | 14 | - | TGTGCCATCAGTGAGTCGCAGGGGAACGGGGAGCTGTTTTTT | CAISESQGNGELFF
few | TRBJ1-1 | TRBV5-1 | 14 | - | TGCGCCAGCAGCTTCTTTCGACAGGACACTGAAGCTTTCTTT | CASSFFRQDTEAFF
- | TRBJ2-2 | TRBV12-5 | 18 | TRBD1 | TGTGCTAGTGGTTTGACCTATACCGGGACAGACAACACCGGGGAGCTGTTTTTT | CASGLTYTGTDNTGELFF
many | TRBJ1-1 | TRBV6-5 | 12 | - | TGTGCCAGCAGGGAAGTGAACACTGAAGCTTTCTTT | CASREVNTEAFF
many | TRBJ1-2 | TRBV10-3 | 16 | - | TGTGCCATCAGTGAGTCCTCGGACAGCTCTAACTATGGCTACACCTTC | CAISESSDSSNYGYTF
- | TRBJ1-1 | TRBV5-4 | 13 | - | TGTGCCAGCAGCTTGGGGCAGGGAGGTGGCGCTTTCTTT | CASSLGQGGGAFF
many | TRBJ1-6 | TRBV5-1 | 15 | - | TGCGCCAGCAGCGGCGGGGATTCCTATAATTCACCCCTCCACTTT | CASSGGDSYNSPLHF
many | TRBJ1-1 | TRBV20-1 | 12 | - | TGCAGTGCTAGAGGGCAGGCGTTAGAAGCTTTCTTT | CSARGQALEAFF
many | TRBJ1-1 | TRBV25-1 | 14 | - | TGTGCCAGCAGTGCCCCGGCGGGATCGAGACAAGCTTTCTTT | CASSAPAGSRQAFF
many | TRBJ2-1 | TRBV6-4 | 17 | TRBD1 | TGTGCCAGCAGTGACAAGGGACAGGGAAGCTCCTACAATGAGCAGTTCTTC | CASSDKGQGSSYNEQFF
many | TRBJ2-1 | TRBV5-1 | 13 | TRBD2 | TGCGCCAGCGGCGGGGGGGCCTACAATGAGCAGTTCTTC | CASGGGAYNEQFF
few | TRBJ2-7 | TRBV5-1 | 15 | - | TGCGCCAGCAGCTCACTACTGAGAGAGGGATACGAGCAGTACTTC | CASSSLLREGYEQYF
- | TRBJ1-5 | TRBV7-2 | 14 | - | TGTGCCAGCAGCTTAGAAGGGGGGAAGCAGCCCCAGAATTTT | CASSLEGGKQPQNF
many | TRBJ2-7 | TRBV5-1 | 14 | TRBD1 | TGCGCCAGCAGCTTGCAAGGACAGGTCTACGAGCAGTACTTC | CASSLQGQVYEQYF
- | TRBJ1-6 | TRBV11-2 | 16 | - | TGTGCCAGCAGCTCGCAGGGGATTGGGTATACTTCACCCCTCAACTTT | CASSSQGIGYTSPLNF
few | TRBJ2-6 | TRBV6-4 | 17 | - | TGTGCCAGCAGTGATGGACAAAAAAACTCTGGGGCCAACGTCCTGACTTTC | CASSDGQKNSGANVLTF
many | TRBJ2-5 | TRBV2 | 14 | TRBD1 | TGTGCCAGCAGCGACAGGACAGGGCAAGAGACCCAGTACTTC | CASSDRTGQETQYF
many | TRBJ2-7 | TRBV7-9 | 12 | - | TGTGCCAGCAGCTTAGGCTCCTACGAGCAGTACTTC | CASSLGSYEQYF
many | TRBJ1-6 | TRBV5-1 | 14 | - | TGCGCCAGCAGCGGGACAAGTGATAATTCACCCCTCAACTTT | CASSGTSDNSPLNF
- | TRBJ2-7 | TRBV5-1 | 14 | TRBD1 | TGCGCCAGCAGCGGGGGACAGGGGGTCTACGAGCAGTACTTC | CASSGGQGVYEQYF
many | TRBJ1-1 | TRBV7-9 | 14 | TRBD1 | TGTGCCAGCAGCTCGGGACAGGATGGCACTGAAGCTTTCTTT | CASSSGQDGTEAFF
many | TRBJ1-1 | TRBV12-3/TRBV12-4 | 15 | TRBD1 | TGTGCCAGCAGTACACGACAGGGGGCGGACACTGAAGCTTTCTTT | CASSTRQGADTEAFF
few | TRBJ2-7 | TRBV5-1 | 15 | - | TGCGCCAGCAGCCTGAGGGGCTTTGGTTCCTACGAGCAGTACTTC | CASSLRGFGSYEQYF
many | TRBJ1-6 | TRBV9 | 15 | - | TGTGCCAGCAGCGTCGATGGGGGGATGGTTTCACCCCTCCACTTT | CASSVDGGMVSPLHF
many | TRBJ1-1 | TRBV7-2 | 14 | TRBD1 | TGTGCCAGCAGCCCGCCGAGGGGGCACACTGAAGCTTTCTTT | CASSPPRGHTEAFF
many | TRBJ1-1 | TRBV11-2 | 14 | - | TGTGCCAGCAGCTTCGGGGTTGCGAGCACTGAAGCTTTCTTT | CASSFGVASTEAFF
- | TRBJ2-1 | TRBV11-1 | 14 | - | TGTGCCAGCAGCTTAGCGAACATCCACAATGAGCAGTTCTTC | CASSLANIHNEQFF
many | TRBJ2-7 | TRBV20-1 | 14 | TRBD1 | TGCAGTGCTAGAGAAACAGGGGCGGATTACGAGCAGTACTTC | CSARETGADYEQYF
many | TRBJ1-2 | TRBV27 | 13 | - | TGTGCCAGCAGTTTGCGCAAGGAGAATGGCTACACCTTC | CASSLRKENGYTF
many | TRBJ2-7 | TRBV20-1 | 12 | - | TGCAGTGCTACGGGGCAGTACTACGAGCAGTACTTC | CSATGQYYEQYF
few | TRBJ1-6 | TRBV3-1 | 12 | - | TGTGCCAGCAGGCAAGCAGACGCGCCCCTCAACTTT | CASRQADAPLNF
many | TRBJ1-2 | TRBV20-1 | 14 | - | TGCAGTGCTAGGGTTGCACGCACCTCCTATGGCTACACCTTC | CSARVARTSYGYTF
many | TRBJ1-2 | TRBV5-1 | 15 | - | TGCGCCAGCAGCCCTGAGGTGGCAGCGGGTCGAGGCTACACCTTC | CASSPEVAAGRGYTF
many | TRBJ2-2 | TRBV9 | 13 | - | TGTGCCAGCACCACACGGGACACCGGGGAGCTGTTTTTT | CASTTRDTGELFF
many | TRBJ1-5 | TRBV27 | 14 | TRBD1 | TGTGCCAGCAAACGGACAGGGACTGATCAGCCCCAGCATTTT | CASKRTGTDQPQHF
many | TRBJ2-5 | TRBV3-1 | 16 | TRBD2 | TGTGCCAGCAGCCAAACTCCCGGACTAGGAGCAGAGACCCAGTACTTC | CASSQTPGLGAETQYF
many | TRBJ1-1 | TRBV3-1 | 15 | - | TGTGCCAGCAGCCAGGCCCCCGGGATCGGTCCTGAAGCTTTCTTT | CASSQAPGIGPEAFF
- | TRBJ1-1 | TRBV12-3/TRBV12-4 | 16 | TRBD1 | TGTGCCAGCAGATCATACCGGGACAGGGCGGGGACTGAAGCTTTCTTT | CASRSYRDRAGTEAFF
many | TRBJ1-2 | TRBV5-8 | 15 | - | TGTGCCAGCAGCTTGATAGACAGCTCAGGGTATGGCTACACCTTC | CASSLIDSSGYGYTF
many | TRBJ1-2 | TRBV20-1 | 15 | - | TGCAGTGCTAGCGGCGGGGGGGCACCTAACTATGGCTACACCTTC | CSASGGGAPNYGYTF
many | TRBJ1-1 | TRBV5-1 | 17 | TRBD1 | TGCGCCAGCAGCTTGGGGGACAGGGTAGTTTGGAACACTGAAGCTTTCTTT | CASSLGDRVVWNTEAFF
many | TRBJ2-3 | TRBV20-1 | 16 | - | TGCAGTGCTATGAACAGGTTCCAAACTAGCACAGATACGCAGTATTTT | CSAMNRFQTSTDTQYF
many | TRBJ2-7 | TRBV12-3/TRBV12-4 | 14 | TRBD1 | TGTGCCAGCAGTTTAGGACAGGGAAGGAACGAGCAGTACTTC | CASSLGQGRNEQYF
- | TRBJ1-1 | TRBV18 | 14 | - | TGTGCCAGCTCACCATGGAACATGAACACTGAAGCTTTCTTT | CASSPWNMNTEAFF
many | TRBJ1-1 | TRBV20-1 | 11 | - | TGCAGTGCTACGGAGAACACTGAAGCTTTCTTT | CSATENTEAFF
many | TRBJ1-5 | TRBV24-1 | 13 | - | TGTGCCACCAGTGATCCTAGCAATCAGCCCCAGAATTTT | CATSDPSNQPQNF
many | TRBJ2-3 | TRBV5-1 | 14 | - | TGCGCCAGCAGCCCGGGACACGACACAGATACGCAGTATTTT | CASSPGHDTDTQYF
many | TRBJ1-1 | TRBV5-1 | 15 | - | TGCGCCAGCAGCTTGGGTAGCAGGGCTGGCACTGAAGCTTTCTTT | CASSLGSRAGTEAFF
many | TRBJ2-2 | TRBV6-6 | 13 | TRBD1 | TGTGCCAGCCGGGACAGGGCCTCCGGGGAGCTGTTTTTT | CASRDRASGELFF